The table lists the clone carrying this T cell receptor beta chain with many counts. Its antigen is unidentified. The sample comes from a study of CD8 T cells in ankylosing spondylitis. Study-wide findings and caveats: Disease-associated clones were reportedly significantly overrepresented in matched ankylosing spondylitis synovial fluid. Disease-associated clones were CD8+ and fairly uncommon in peripheral blood. Seemingly distinctive of ankylosing spondylitis blood was a TCR beta motif formed by eight highly homologous variants.

In TCRdb, the 5' RACE reads were re-called with MiXCR into one record per CDR3 protein. The sample has approximately 540,000 distinct CDR3 sequences; approximately 12% are singletons. The source material was blood, either unsorted or a sorted T cell fraction (not recorded which). The receptor's source is a male donor with ankylosing spondylitis.

This chain's CDR3 is CASSLASSLDTQYF. CDR3 bases: TGTGCCAGCAGCTTAGCTTCTAGCCTAGATACGCAGTATTTT. This chain uses TRBV7-2 with TRBJ2-3, with D tentatively TRBD2 (5 bases). The CDR3 has 14 amino acids. Germline CDR1 is SGHTA and CDR2 is FQGNSA. Trimming removed 0 bases at V and 5 bases at J, with 9 bases between.